These T cell receptor beta chains were read from a single sample in a study of CXCR3-negative and CXCR3-positive naive CD8 T cells. TCRdb re-called the 5' RACE reads and shows each CDR3 protein once, DNA omitted. The table for this sample gives about 150,000 distinct CDR3 sequences. Sample: naive CXCR3+ CD8+ T cells from blood. All receptors come from a human donor in good health. Some clones in this sample may be carry-over from other donors' samples. CDR3s include the opening cysteine and the closing phenylalanine or tryptophan.

TRBJ1-2 | TRBV20-1 | 11 | CSEQGDYGYTF
TRBJ2-7 | TRBV11-1 | 15 | CASSSWDRLVYEQYF
TRBJ2-2 | TRBV6-2/TRBV6-3 | 15 | CASSPGQANTGELFF
TRBJ2-7 | TRBV1 | 16 | CTSSQEERGWSYEQYF
TRBJ1-2 | TRBV29-1 | 14 | CSVDDSYPNYGYTF
TRBJ2-1 | TRBV7-2 | 17 | CASSLSLGFRLATEQFF
TRBJ2-3 | TRBV7-6 | 13 | CASSGGFTDAQYF
TRBJ2-2 | TRBV28 | 16 | CASSLTGGPNTGELFF
TRBJ2-2 | TRBV4-1 | 14 | CASSQLGPTGELFF
TRBJ1-1 | TRBV29-1 | 12 | CSVVRENTEAFF
TRBJ2-5 | TRBV29-1 | 14 | CSVDWVGLGETQYF
TRBJ2-7 | TRBV7-6 | 15 | CASSNTGGGFYEQYF
TRBJ1-1 | TRBV11-2 | 15 | CASSPSPGGHTEAFF
TRBJ2-7 | TRBV5-6 | 15 | CASSLPGQATYEQYF
TRBJ2-5 | TRBV9 | 13 | CASSVTGGATQYF
TRBJ2-2 | TRBV4-3 | 21 | CASSQDSPSGQGFFVAGELFF
TRBJ2-2 | TRBV3-1 | 14 | CASSQVDRSGELFF
TRBJ2-1 | TRBV28 | 16 | CASSLRHNRTYNEQFF
TRBJ2-3 | TRBV6-6 | 15 | CASSYSARDTDTQYF
TRBJ2-5 | TRBV28 | 12 | CASSFPEETQYF
TRBJ2-7 | TRBV7-9 | 15 | CASSPGQGETYEQYF
TRBJ2-2 | TRBV7-9 | 15 | CASTLTGSDTGELFF
TRBJ2-3 | TRBV20-1 | 17 | CSAPGLAGGIPPETQYF
TRBJ2-2 | TRBV12-3/TRBV12-4 | 15 | CASSPGQGDTGELFF
TRBJ2-7 | TRBV7-9 | 17 | CASSPQEGLAGVAEQYF
TRBJ1-1 | TRBV7-9 | 16 | CASSLAPGRTNTEAFF
TRBJ2-7 | TRBV30 | 14 | CAWSDGGVPYEQYF
TRBJ1-4 | TRBV29-1 | 15 | CSVEVPGQGNEKLFF
TRBJ2-5 | TRBV10-2 | 13 | CASRRTGEETQYF
TRBJ1-1 | TRBV25-1 | 16 | CASSVGVGQWGTEAFF
TRBJ2-1 | TRBV7-3 | 16 | CASSWSPGSPYNEQFF
TRBJ2-2 | TRBV5-5 | 14 | CASSLSGNSGELFF
TRBJ2-1 | TRBV4-3 | 18 | CASSQVGTGPEAYNEQFF
TRBJ2-7 | TRBV6-2/TRBV6-3 | 14 | CASSYYGGPYEQYF
TRBJ2-1 | TRBV29-1 | 13 | CSGLGQTYNEQFF
TRBJ1-4 | TRBV9 | 15 | CASSVAAGANEKLFF
TRBJ2-1 | TRBV4-1 | 17 | CASSQDLAGETYNEQFF
TRBJ2-1 | TRBV11-2 | 22 | CASSTPRDGTSRTRSSYNEQFF
TRBJ2-7 | TRBV19 | 13 | CASSIIGSYEQYF
TRBJ2-7 | TRBV7-6 | 14 | CASSLAGSEWEQYF
TRBJ1-1 | TRBV27 | 12 | CASSPGTHEAFF